These 24 T cell receptor beta chains were all obtained from the same sample, sequenced in a study of T-cell reconstitution after alpha-beta-depleted transplantation in children. During its preparation, the TCRbeta library received unique molecular identifiers. Using its own MiXCR run on the PCR reads, TCRdb lists one record per CDR3 protein. Of about 540,000 distinct CDR3 sequences in the sample, around 18% were seen once. The starting material was PBMCs from the stem cell graft donor, obtained from the stem cell graft. These receptors originate from a human donor who donated a stem cell graft to a child with acute lymphoblastic leukemia.

This sequence joins TRBV14 and TRBJ1-4, with D perhaps matching TRBD1 (6 bases). The CDR3 totals 15 residues. The V end was cut by 4 bases, the J end by 4 bases, with 13 bases between. From germline, CDR1 is SGHDN and CDR2 FVKESK. The CDR3 loop reads CASSPGQLSNEKLFF. The DNA for the CDR3 is TGTGCCAGCAGCCCTGGACAGCTGAGTAATGAAAAACTGTTTTTT. Complete variable domain (other parts from reference TRBV14 and TRBJ1-4): EAGVTQFPSHSVIEKGQTVTLRCDPISGHDNLYWYRRVMGKEIKFLLHFVKESKQDESGMPNNRFLAERTGGTYSTLKVQPAELEDSGVYFCASSPGQLSNEKLFFGSGTQLSVL.

This clonotype was seen only a few times. This chain links TRBV12-3 or TRBV12-4 with TRBJ2-5; unclear D gene. The CDR3 is 14 amino acids. Trimming pared 6 bases from V and 0 bases from J, leaving 11 bases between. CDR3 protein: CASSDIPNQETQYF. The CDR3 bases are TGTGCCAGCAGCGATATCCCGAACCAAGAGACCCAGTACTTC.

The rearrangement links TRBV5-1 to TRBJ1-6; D gene ambiguous. The CDR3 is 14 amino acids. The germline V and J ends were trimmed by 0 bases and 3 bases, with 4 bases remaining between them. Germline CDR1 is SGHRS and CDR2 is YFSETQ. The CDR3 coding sequence is TGCGCCAGCAGCTTGGCGGGCTATAATTCACCCCTCCACTTT. Translation gives CASSLAGYNSPLHF. The variable domain in full, completed from reference TRBV5-1 and TRBJ1-6, reads KAGVTQTPRYLIKTRGQQVTLSCSPISGHRSVSWYQQTPGQGLQFLFEYFSETQRNKGNFPGRFSGRQFSNSRSEMNVSTLELGDSALYLCASSLAGYNSPLHFGNGTRLTVT.

The V call is TRBV30, the J call TRBJ1-2; no definite D call. The CDR3 is made up of 14 amino acids. Trimming removed 4 bases from V and 5 bases from J, with 17 bases in between. CDR1 and CDR2 from the germline V gene are GTSNPN and SVGIG (reference sequence). The CDR3 spells CAWKPFSVLYGYTF. The CDR3 DNA is TGTGCCTGGAAACCGTTTTCAGTCCTTTATGGCTACACCTTC.

This clonotype was seen more than once but under ten times. The V and J genes are TRBV6-1 and TRBJ2-1; weak D call: TRBD2 (7 bases). Germline-derived CDR1 and CDR2 are MNHNS and SASEGT. V lost 6 bases and J 4 bases, leaving 13 bases between the germline ends. The CDR3 extends over 14 amino acids. In DNA form, the CDR3 reads TGTGCCAGCAGGGCGGGGGCGAGGTACAATGAGCAGTTCTTC. It translates to CASRAGARYNEQFF.

The V gene is TRBV29-1, the J gene TRBJ2-7; TRBD2 aligns across 10 bases. There are 13 residues in the CDR3. Germline CDR1 SQVTM, CDR2 ANQGSEA. J gave up 2 bases and V 7 bases, and 5 bases lay outside the gene matches. The CDR3: CSGYGTSAYEQYF. The CDR3 bases are TGCAGCGGCTACGGGACTAGCGCCTACGAGCAGTACTTC.

The chain recombines TRBV5-1 with TRBJ2-7, with D perhaps assigned TRBD1 or TRBD2 (5 bases each). The CDR3 is 14 amino acids. Trimming removed 2 bases from V and 3 bases from J, with 12 bases in between. Germline V lookup: CDR1 SGHRS, CDR2 YFSETQ. The CDR3 reads CASSFEGPVYEQYF. In nucleotides, the CDR3 is TGCGCCAGCAGCTTCGAGGGGCCCGTCTACGAGCAGTACTTC.

This chain uses TRBV5-1 with TRBJ1-3; D is undetermined. Looked up from germline, CDR1 is SGHRS and CDR2 is YFSETQ. The CDR3 loop spans 15 amino acids. V was shortened by 0 bases and J by 0 bases, with 7 bases between the two germline ends. CDR3 in amino acids: CASSLVTGSGNTIYF. The CDR3 nucleotides read TGCGCCAGCAGCTTGGTCACCGGCTCTGGAAACACCATATATTTT.

This clonotype was counted between two and nine times. The genes are TRBV4-2 and TRBJ1-2; a weak D match, TRBD1 (5 bases). CDR1 and CDR2 (germline): LGHNA, YNFKEQ. The CDR3 totals 14 residues. V was pared by 5 bases and J by 8 bases, with 18 bases between. CDR3 region: CASSFLRDPFGYTF. CDR3 DNA sequence: TGTGCCAGCAGCTTTCTTCGGGACCCCTTCGGCTACACCTTC.

The sample holds a few counts of this clonotype. The chain couples TRBV5-1 to TRBJ1-1, with a tentative D call TRBD1 (5 bases). Germline assignment: CDR1 SGHRS and CDR2 YFSETQ. V gave up 3 bases and J gave up 0 bases, with 9 bases separating them. CDR3 size: 14 residues. CDR3 protein: CASSWDPMNTEAFF. As DNA, the CDR3 is TGCGCCAGCAGCTGGGACCCCATGAACACTGAAGCTTTCTTT.

V gene TRBV15 combines with J gene TRBJ1-4, with D uncertain. Germline values: CDR1 LNHNV, CDR2 YYDKDF (reference sequence). The CDR3 spans 15 residues. With 1 base removed from V and 5 bases from J, the gap between germline ends came to 11 bases. DNA for the CDR3: TGTGCCACCAGCAGAGTATGGCGATCAAATGAAAAACTGTTTTTT. Translated: CATSRVWRSNEKLFF. Full variable domain (rest looked up from reference TRBV15 and TRBJ1-4): DAMVIQNPRYQVTQFGKPVTLSCSQTLNHNVMYWYQQKSSQAPKLLFHYYDKDFNNEADTPDNFQSRRPNTSFCFLDIRSPGLGDTAMYLCATSRVWRSNEKLFFGSGTQLSVL.

This clonotype was seen more than once but under ten times. This rearrangement joins TRBV11-2 to TRBJ2-7; 7 positions agree with TRBD2. With V trimmed by 4 bases and J by 2 bases, 14 bases remained unmatched. CDR1 and CDR2 (germline): SGHAT, FQNNGV. The CDR3 has 17 residues. The CDR3 sequence: CASSSGGGFVFAYEQYF. The DNA of the CDR3 is TGTGCCAGCAGCTCCGGCGGGGGATTCGTGTTTGCCTACGAGCAGTACTTC.

This clonotype was counted only a few times. The V and J genes are TRBV5-1 and TRBJ1-1, with 8 bases matching TRBD1. With 4 bases clipped from V and 0 bases from J, the junction kept 11 bases outside the gene matches. The CDR3 loop spans 17 amino acids. CDR1 is SGHRS and CDR2 is YFSETQ in the germline V gene. For the CDR3, the DNA is TGCGCCAGCAGCCCCGGACAGGGCGGGCCGATGAACACTGAAGCTTTCTTT. Translating it yields CASSPGQGGPMNTEAFF. Full variable domain (missing parts from reference TRBV5-1 and TRBJ1-1): KAGVTQTPRYLIKTRGQQVTLSCSPISGHRSVSWYQQTPGQGLQFLFEYFSETQRNKGNFPGRFSGRQFSNSRSEMNVSTLELGDSALYLCASSPGQGGPMNTEAFFGQGTRLTVV.

The rearrangement links TRBV5-1 to TRBJ2-1, with 14 bases identical to TRBD2. The CDR3 has 16 residues. Looked up from germline, CDR1 is SGHRS and CDR2 is YFSETQ. V lost 3 bases to trimming and J lost 7 bases; unmatched junction nucleotides: 6. CDR3 nucleotides: TGCGCCAGCAGCTGGATGACTAGCGGGAGGGCAAATGAGCAGTTCTTC. The encoded protein is CASSWMTSGRANEQFF. Full variable domain (rest looked up from reference TRBV5-1 and TRBJ2-1): KAGVTQTPRYLIKTRGQQVTLSCSPISGHRSVSWYQQTPGQGLQFLFEYFSETQRNKGNFPGRFSGRQFSNSRSEMNVSTLELGDSALYLCASSWMTSGRANEQFFGPGTRLTVL.

The genes are TRBV9 and TRBJ2-7, with D possibly TRBD1 on 5 matching bases. The CDR3 has 14 residues. V gave up 3 bases and J gave up 2 bases, with 12 bases separating them. Germline lookup yields CDR1 SGDLS and CDR2 YYNGEE. This chain's CDR3 is CASSDRPGTYEQYF. CDR3 DNA sequence: TGTGCCAGCAGCGACCGACCAGGGACCTACGAGCAGTACTTC.

J is TRBJ1-2 and V is TRBV2, with TRBD1 identical over 7 bases. The ends lost 8 bases at V and 7 bases at J; junction bases unmatched: 16. The CDR3 is 15 residues long. Germline CDR1 is SNHLY and CDR2 is FYNNEI. This CDR3 is CASPSTGEQTAGYTF. The CDR3 DNA is TGTGCCAGCCCCTCTACAGGGGAGCAAACGGCTGGCTACACCTTC.

This clonotype was counted between two and nine times. V gene TRBV5-1 combines with J gene TRBJ1-4; D is unresolved. The CDR3 runs to 15 residues. Trimming removed 0 bases from V and 10 bases from J, with 16 bases in between. Germline loops: CDR1 SGHRS, CDR2 YFSETQ. The CDR3 spells CASSLVSAAAGKLFF. The CDR3 bases are TGCGCCAGCAGCTTGGTGTCGGCCGCGGCCGGAAAACTGTTTTTT.

This chain joins TRBV27 and TRBJ2-3; 8 bases are shared with TRBD2. Germline CDR1 is MNHEY and CDR2 is SMNVEV (reference sequence). The CDR3 has 17 amino acids. V was clipped by 4 bases and J by 3 bases; unmatched bases: 12. The CDR3 spells CASSSREGFGVTDTQYF. The CDR3 DNA reads as TGTGCCAGCAGTTCCCGGGAGGGGTTCGGGGTGACAGATACGCAGTATTTT.

This clonotype has a count of ten or more. The chain combines TRBV27 with TRBJ1-2, with 7 bases matching TRBD1. Germline V CDR1 and CDR2: MNHEY, SMNVEV (reference sequence). The ends lost 8 bases at V and 8 bases at J; junction bases unmatched: 14. This CDR3 comprises 14 residues. The CDR3 coding sequence is TGTGCCAGCTCATACACGGGACAGCCTTTGGGCTACACCTTC. It codes for CASSYTGQPLGYTF.

This clonotype was found a few times. The gene calls are TRBV5-1 and TRBJ1-1, with D perhaps matching TRBD1 (5 bases). V lost 1 base and J 0 bases, leaving 13 bases between the germline ends. Germline V gene data show CDR1 as SGHRS and CDR2 as YFSETQ. The length of the CDR3 is 16 residues. The CDR3 spells CASSLWGTALNTEAFF. CDR3 in DNA: TGCGCCAGCAGCTTGTGGGGCACAGCTCTGAACACTGAAGCTTTCTTT.

The chain employs TRBV20-1 and TRBJ2-5; TRBD2 might be the D (5 bases). CDR1 DFQATT and CDR2 SNEGSKA come from the germline V gene (reference sequence). V lost 2 bases, J lost 1 base, and 11 bases lay in between. The length of the CDR3 is 14 residues. The chain's CDR3 is CSARKDFSQETQYF. The CDR3 nucleotides read TGCAGTGCTAGAAAGGACTTCAGCCAAGAGACCCAGTACTTC.

This clonotype showed up just a few times. This chain joins TRBV2 and TRBJ2-3, with TRBD1 identical over 7 bases. With V trimmed by 4 bases and J by 0 bases, 4 bases remained unmatched. This CDR3 has 15 residues. The germline gives CDR1 SNHLY, CDR2 FYNNEI. CDR3 bases: TGTGCCAGCAGTGGCGTACAGGGGAGCACAGATACGCAGTATTTT. As protein: CASSGVQGSTDTQYF.

The chain links TRBV24-1 to TRBJ2-5, with 9 bases fitting TRBD2. From germline, CDR1 is KGHDR and CDR2 SFDVKD. V trimming: 1 base; J trimming: 5 bases; junction bases outside the gene matches: 13. The CDR3 has 18 residues. The CDR3 protein is CATSDLGAHSGSKETQYF. The CDR3 bases are TGTGCCACCAGTGATTTAGGGGCACATAGCGGGAGTAAGGAGACCCAGTACTTC.

V and J are TRBV7-7 and TRBJ2-3; 11 bases line up with TRBD1. The V gene end was trimmed by 4 bases and the J gene end by 3 bases; junction bases not matched to a gene: 3. The CDR3 runs to 15 residues. In germline, CDR1 is SSHAT, CDR2 FNYEAQ (reference sequence). Here the CDR3 reads CASSWRDRGTDTQYF. DNA for the CDR3: TGTGCCAGCAGCTGGAGGGACAGGGGGACAGATACGCAGTATTTT.